The 17 T cell receptor beta chains below all came from one sample that was sequenced in a study of cytomegalovirus exposure and HLA in healthy donors. Primers: 60 Vbeta forward and 13 Jbeta reverse. The table came from immunoSEQ multiplex PCR; TCRdb's copy has only in-frame clones and leaves some out. Of some 120,000 clones in the sample, around 77% were seen once. Input material: PBMCs. These receptors all stem from a woman aged 40 to 49 in good health and CMV-seropositive.

This clone was detected once. The chain employs TRBV12-5 and TRBJ1-1, with D perhaps TRBD1 (5 bases). Germline V CDR1 and CDR2: LGHNT, FRNRAP. The CDR3 covers 14 residues. The V and J ends lost 7 bases and 2 bases respectively, with 14 bases between them. For the CDR3, the DNA is TGTGCTAGTGCCCTCCGGGGGTTTAACACTGAAGCTTTCTTT. This gives the protein CASALRGFNTEAFF. Full variable domain (rest looked up from reference TRBV12-5 and TRBJ1-1): DARVTQTPRHKVTEMGQEVTMRCQPILGHNTVFWYRQTMMQGLELLAYFRNRAPLDDSGMPKDRFSAEMPDATLATLKIQPSEPRDSAVYFCASALRGFNTEAFFGQGTRLTVV.

The J gene is TRBJ2-3, the V gene TRBV2, with 7 positions matching TRBD1. Germline values: CDR1 SNHLY, CDR2 FYNNEI. The CDR3 length is 17 residues. V shed 6 bases and J 0 bases; nucleotides not matched to a gene: 12. DNA of the CDR3: TGTGCCAGCAGGACCCATCCCGGGACAGCTAGCACAGATACGCAGTATTTT. Residues: CASRTHPGTASTDTQYF.

This sequence joins TRBV5-1 and TRBJ1-4, with 8 bases fitting TRBD1. Looked up from germline, CDR1 is SGHRS and CDR2 is YFSETQ. This CDR3 has 16 amino acids. J gave up 4 bases and V 3 bases, and 8 bases lay outside the gene matches. The DNA for the CDR3 is TGCGCCAGCAGCTCCTGGACAGGGAGTTATAATGAAAAACTGTTTTTT. Amino acids: CASSSWTGSYNEKLFF.

The rearrangement uses TRBV7-2 and TRBJ2-1, with 7 bases aligning to TRBD2. The CDR3 length is 15 residues. V was clipped by 2 bases and J by 7 bases; unmatched bases: 8. Germline CDR1 reads SGHTA; CDR2 reads FQGNSA. CDR3 loop: CASSLISGGRNEQFF. The CDR3 DNA is TGTGCCAGCAGCTTAATCTCGGGAGGAAGGAATGAGCAGTTCTTC.

This clone was seen a single time. The rearrangement links TRBV29-1 to TRBJ2-1; 12 bases are shared with TRBD2. V lost 7 bases and J lost 8; bases outside the gene matches: 9. Looked up from germline, CDR1 is SQVTM and CDR2 is ANQGSEA. The CDR3 consists of 14 residues. The CDR3 here is CSAAGTSGFDEQFF. The CDR3 DNA sequence: TGCAGCGCCGCCGGGACTAGCGGGTTCGATGAGCAGTTCTTC.

The genes are TRBV7-6 and TRBJ2-1; D call uncertain. The CDR3 is made up of 17 amino acids. The ends were cut back, 3 bases at V and 2 bases at J, with 17 bases in the middle. The V gene's germline CDR1 is SGHVS and CDR2 FNYEAQ. The CDR3 DNA follows: TGTGCCAGCAGCTTTGCCCATCCAGGCGACCCCTACAATGAGCAGTTCTTC. Its protein product is CASSFAHPGDPYNEQFF.

The chain recombines TRBV4-1 with TRBJ1-5; D uncertain. This CDR3 is built from 15 residues. Trimming left V 3 bases short and J 2 bases short, with 11 bases between. Germline lookup yields CDR1 MGHRA and CDR2 YSYEKL. The DNA of the CDR3 is TGCGCCAGCAGCCACCCCGGCGGGCGCAATCAGCCCCAGCATTTT. This codes for CASSHPGGRNQPQHF.

This clone came up a few times. This sequence joins TRBV4-1 and TRBJ1-4; TRBD1 might be the D (6 bases). The CDR3 is 14 amino acids. Germline V gives CDR1 MGHRA, CDR2 YSYEKL. The germline V and J ends were trimmed by 1 base and 10 bases, with 13 bases remaining between them. The CDR3 DNA reads TGCGCCAGCAGCCAAGCTACAGGGATCGGAAAACTGTTTTTT. It is translated as CASSQATGIGKLFF.

In its sample, this clone was seen a few times. The rearrangement uses TRBV7-8 and TRBJ2-4; 9 bases align to TRBD2. Germline-derived CDR1 and CDR2 are SGHVS and FQNEAQ. The CDR3 has 19 amino acids. Unmatched junction bases numbered 9, after V lost 0 bases and J lost 0 bases. This CDR3 reads CASSLAPRTSVLAKNIQYF. The CDR3 coding sequence is TGTGCCAGCAGCTTAGCCCCCCGGACTAGCGTACTAGCCAAAAACATTCAGTACTTC.

The chain employs TRBV25-1 and TRBJ2-5; a possible D gene is TRBD2 (5 bases). The CDR3 runs to 15 residues. The germline CDR1 and CDR2 sequences are MGHDK and SYGVNS. The V end lost 5 bases, the J end lost 1 base, and 14 bases lay between the germline ends. CDR3 DNA: TGTGCCAGCAGTAAATCAAGGACTTTCCAAGAGACCCAGTACTTC. Translation: CASSKSRTFQETQYF.

In the case of this clone: At one end, the junction sequence differs from germline, possibly due to a read error. This chain uses TRBV4-2 with TRBJ2-1, with TRBD1 matching over 9 bases. Germline V lookup: CDR1 LGHNA, CDR2 YNFKEQ. The CDR3 covers 16 residues. The CDR3 is CASSQEGGQGANGQFF. CDR3 nucleotides: TGTGCCAGCAGCCAAGAAGGGGGACAGGGAGCAAATGGGCAGTTCTTC.

Details on this clone: The junction and the germline gene differ at one end; a read error may be behind it. The chain combines TRBV5-4 with TRBJ1-1, with D possibly being TRBD1 (6 bases). Germline V CDR1 and CDR2: SGHNT, YYREEE (reference sequence). The CDR3 length is 14 residues. The CDR3: CASSSSRGARLPVF. In DNA, the CDR3 is TGTGCCAGCAGCTCGTCACGGGGGGCGAGACTTCCCGTCTTT.

Of note for this clone: In the same sample, other DNA sequences code for this CDR3. The chain joins TRBV28 to TRBJ2-7; 8 bases agree with TRBD2. Looked up from germline, CDR1 is MDHEN and CDR2 is SYDVKM. V lost 2 bases to trimming and J lost 1 base; unmatched junction nucleotides: 1. The CDR3 covers 14 residues. CDR3 residues: CASSLSGSSYEQYF. CDR3 coding DNA: TGTGCCAGCAGTTTAAGCGGGAGTTCCTACGAGCAGTACTTC.

V is TRBV30 and J is TRBJ2-5, with 7 bases aligning to TRBD1. The germline V gene has CDR1 GTSNPN and CDR2 SVGIG (reference sequence). Losses at the gene ends were 3 bases for V and 4 bases for J; bases not matched to a gene: 5. This CDR3 is built from 13 residues. The CDR3 protein is CAWSHNRGETQYF. CDR3 nucleotide sequence: TGTGCCTGGAGCCATAACAGGGGAGAGACCCAGTACTTC.

This chain links TRBV4-1 with TRBJ2-3, with 11 nucleotides matching TRBD1. This CDR3 is built from 17 residues. V was clipped by 4 bases and J by 6 bases; unmatched bases: 12. In germline, CDR1 is MGHRA, CDR2 YSYEKL. CDR3 in amino acids: CASSRPFRDRGGDTQYF. CDR3 DNA sequence: TGCGCCAGCAGCCGACCCTTCCGGGACAGGGGGGGCGATACGCAGTATTTT.

V and J are TRBV6-5 and TRBJ2-1, with 8 bases identical to TRBD1. CDR3 length: 14 amino acids. V lost 0 bases and J lost 6; bases outside the gene matches: 1. Germline loops: CDR1 MNHEY, CDR2 SVGAGI. The CDR3 protein is CASSYSGQGNEQFF. The CDR3 DNA reads as TGTGCCAGCAGTTACTCAGGACAGGGCAATGAGCAGTTCTTC.

This clone has only one observation. The J gene is TRBJ1-4, the V gene TRBV11-2, with D possibly matching TRBD1 (5 bases). The CDR3 consists of 13 residues. Trimming took off 5 bases at V and 12 bases at J, with 16 bases between the two ends. Germline-derived CDR1 and CDR2 are SGHAT and FQNNGV. The CDR3 nucleotides are TGTGCCAGCAGCCTCGACAGTCGGGCGCAACTGTTTTTT. It specifies CASSLDSRAQLFF. The entire variable domain, with the rest obtained from reference TRBV11-2 and TRBJ1-4, is as follows: EAGVAQSPRYKIIEKRQSVAFWCNPISGHATLYWYQQILGQGPKLLIQFQNNGVVDDSQLPKDRFSAERLKGVDSTLKIQPAKLEDSAVYLCASSLDSRAQLFFGSGTQLSVL.